The 23 T cell receptor beta chains given below trace back to one sample, sequenced in a study of regulatory T cells in long-lasting Graves disease. To make TCR beta libraries, researchers used iRepertoire HTBI primers and Arm-PCR of CDR3 regions. Each CDR3 protein gets one entry after TCRdb re-called the multiplex PCR reads with MiXCR. This sample has some 490,000 distinct CDR3 sequences; around 12% occur once, and the top ten carry more than 8%. Time point described: newly diagnosed GD, antithyroid drugs for less than 3 months. RNA from PBMCs was the source of the TCR library. A further study also used this sample, focusing on T cells in Graves' hyperthyroidism and ophthalmopathy.

The specimen was peripheral blood mononuclear cells (PBMCs), collected at new diagnosis, from a patient treated with antithyroid drugs. All receptors derive from a woman younger than 45 with Graves disease.

There are many counts of this clonotype. The genes are TRBV4-1 and TRBJ1-2, with D tentatively TRBD1 (6 bases). V dropped 6 bases and J dropped 5 bases, with 13 bases sitting between them. The CDR3 has 13 residues. The germline V gene encodes CDR1 MGHRA and CDR2 YSYEKL. CDR3 nucleotides: TGCGCCAGCAGTCCCGACAGGAAGTATGGCTACACCTTC. This translates into CASSPDRKYGYTF.

This clonotype came up many times. The chain joins TRBV2 to TRBJ2-1, with 7 bases lining up with TRBD2. Germline assignment: CDR1 SNHLY and CDR2 FYNNEI. The CDR3 has 15 residues. V dropped 4 bases and J dropped 8; count of bases not matched to a gene: 11. DNA for the CDR3: TGTGCCAGCAGTGGTGTGGACCGGCGGGGGTATGAGCAGTTCTTC. Encoded protein: CASSGVDRRGYEQFF.

In the case of this clonotype: Just one base apart from a much larger clone, this may be a read error. This chain connects TRBV7-9 to TRBJ2-1; 9 bases map to TRBD1. The J call may be in error: the DNA end matches TRBJ2-5 better. The CDR3 runs 16 residues. Per the germline V gene, CDR1 is SEHNR and CDR2 is FQNEAQ (reference sequence). The CDR3 DNA reads as TGTGCCGGCAGCCAACCATGGACAGGGGTGAAAGAGACCCAGTACTTC. It yields the protein CAGSQPWTGVKETQYF.

In this sample, this clonotype turned up many times. The chain joins TRBV27 to TRBJ1-4; TRBD1 might be the D (5 bases). V was pared by 2 bases and J by 7 bases, with 14 bases between. Germline lookup yields CDR1 MNHEY and CDR2 SMNVEV (reference sequence). There are 15 residues in the CDR3. CDR3 loop: CASSLRGAAGEKLFF. In DNA form, the CDR3 reads TGTGCCAGCAGTTTACGCGGGGCGGCGGGTGAAAAACTGTTTTTT. The whole variable domain, filled in from reference TRBV27 and TRBJ1-4, reads EAQVTQNPRYLITVTGKKLTVTCSQNMNHEYMSWYRQDPGLGLRQIYYSMNVEVTDKGDVPEGYKVSRKEKRNFPLILESPSPNQTSLYFCASSLRGAAGEKLFFGSGTQLSVL.

This chain connects TRBV11-2 to TRBJ1-1, with a weak D call TRBD1 (6 bases). CDR3 length equals 20 residues. V shed 5 bases and J shed 0 bases, with 28 bases lying between them. In germline, CDR1 is SGHAT, CDR2 FQNNGV. CDR3: CASSRQSPRLFGQLNTEAFF. Here the CDR3 DNA reads TGTGCCAGCAGCCGACAATCCCCTCGGTTGTTCGGACAGCTGAACACTGAAGCTTTCTTT.

This clonotype has a count of ten or more. The genes are TRBV28 and TRBJ1-2; D is ambiguous. The CDR3 has 14 residues. Between the trimmed V and J ends, which lost 2 bases and 4 bases, there was a span of 11 bases. CDR1 and CDR2 (germline): MDHEN, SYDVKM. DNA for the CDR3: TGTGCCAGCAGTTTAGTTGAACAGCGCTATGGCTACACCTTC. Protein: CASSLVEQRYGYTF.

This clonotype was recorded a few times. The chain recombines TRBV28 with TRBJ1-1; 10 bases are shared with TRBD1. The length of the CDR3 is 15 residues. The trim removed 6 bases at V and 4 bases at J, leaving 8 bases unmatched. The germline V gene encodes CDR1 MDHEN and CDR2 SYDVKM. CDR3 residues: CASRTGGSSLTEAFF. The CDR3 nucleotides are TGTGCCAGCAGGACAGGGGGCTCAAGTCTCACTGAAGCTTTCTTT.

The V call is TRBV18, the J call TRBJ1-1, with TRBD1 as a possible D gene (5 bases). Trimming pared 2 bases from V and 2 bases from J, leaving 21 bases between. Germline values: CDR1 KGHSH, CDR2 LQKENI. CDR3 length equals 18 residues. For the CDR3, the DNA is TGTGCCAGCTCACCATGGGAAGGGGAAATCGTTTCCAACACTGAAGCTTTCTTT. As protein: CASSPWEGEIVSNTEAFF.

This clonotype occurred many times. The J gene is TRBJ2-7, the V gene TRBV12-3 or TRBV12-4, with D perhaps matching TRBD2 (7 bases). The V gene lost 0 bases and the J gene lost 6 bases, with 21 bases spanning the gap. This CDR3 has 17 residues. CDR3 bases: TGTGCCAGCAGTTTAGCGCTAATGGCTAGCGGAGGGGGCGAGCAGTACTTC. Translation gives CASSLALMASGGGEQYF.

A few counts support this clonotype. V usage is TRBV7-8 and J usage is TRBJ1-1; possibly TRBD1 for D (5 bases). Germline CDR1 reads SGHVS; CDR2 reads FQNEAQ. The CDR3 runs 15 residues. V gave up 5 bases and J gave up 0 bases, with 13 bases separating them. The CDR3 reads CASSRDGRLNTEAFF. CDR3 DNA sequence: TGTGCCAGCAGCAGGGACGGCCGGTTGAACACTGAAGCTTTCTTT.

The table lists this clonotype with many counts. The chain is built from TRBV6-1 and TRBJ2-3; 10 nucleotides line up with TRBD2. The V gene's germline CDR1 is MNHNS and CDR2 SASEGT. The V and J ends lost 6 bases and 6 bases, in that order; junction bases with no gene match: 6. This CDR3 spans 14 amino acids. The CDR3: CASRFSTSGDTQYF. The CDR3 nucleotides read TGTGCCAGCAGATTCTCGACTAGCGGGGATACGCAGTATTTT.

This clonotype has more than one count but fewer than ten. The rearrangement joins TRBV28 to TRBJ1-4; D possibly corresponds to TRBD1 (6 bases). Trimming shortened V by 6 bases and J by 6 bases, and 17 bases separated the two germline ends. From germline, CDR1 is MDHEN and CDR2 SYDVKM. This CDR3 has 15 amino acids. In DNA form, the CDR3 reads TGTGCCAGCAGCGTTCCGGGACACAGTGATGAAAAACTGTTTTTT. Amino acids: CASSVPGHSDEKLFF.

This clonotype was detected a few times. A read error is possible here, since a much larger clone lies one base away. The rearrangement uses TRBV12-3 or TRBV12-4 and TRBJ2-1; 10 nucleotides line up with TRBD2. Trimming took 6 bases from V and 8 from J; bases not matched to a gene: 22. CDR3 length equals 19 residues. The CDR3 bases are TGTGCCAGCAGCCGGGGGCCTAGCGGGAGTCCCGGGGAGGACGATGAGCAGTTCTTC. Translation gives CASSRGPSGSPGEDDEQFF.

Only a few counts were recorded for this clonotype. V gene TRBV7-9 combines with J gene TRBJ1-5; 7 nucleotides match TRBD1. The germline CDR1 and CDR2 sequences are SEHNR and FQNEAQ (reference sequence). CDR3 length equals 15 residues. V shed 5 bases and J 2 bases; nucleotides not matched to a gene: 6. The CDR3, as DNA: TGTGCCAGCAGCCGAACCGACAGGGGCAATCAGCCCCAGCATTTT. It yields the protein CASSRTDRGNQPQHF. The full variable domain, in which reference TRBV7-9 and TRBJ1-5 provide the parts outside the CDR3, is DTGVSQNPRHKITKRGQNVTFRCDPISEHNRLYWYRQTLGQGPEFLTYFQNEAQLEKSRLLSDRFSAERPKGSFSTLEIQRTEQGDSAMYLCASSRTDRGNQPQHFGDGTRLSIL.

Many counts were recorded for this clonotype. The chain combines TRBV9 with TRBJ2-5; 11 nucleotides align to TRBD2. The length of the CDR3 is 16 residues. CDR1 is SGDLS, CDR2 YYNGEE, per germline. V lost 2 bases, J lost 2 bases, and 5 bases stayed unmatched. The CDR3 loop reads CASSVGVAGGQETQYF. The CDR3 DNA follows: TGTGCCAGCAGCGTCGGTGTAGCGGGAGGGCAAGAGACCCAGTACTTC.

This clonotype was seen repeatedly, ten times or more. This chain uses TRBV7-2 with TRBJ1-5; TRBD1 might be the D (5 bases). CDR1 and CDR2 (germline): SGHTA, FQGNSA. V lost 1 base and J 7 bases, leaving 8 bases between the germline ends. The CDR3 has 13 amino acids. This CDR3 reads CASSLDRQQPQHF. DNA for the CDR3: TGTGCCAGCAGCTTAGACAGGCAGCAGCCCCAGCATTTT.

This clonotype has a handful of counts. Given a much more abundant clone one base away, this may be a read error. The J gene is TRBJ2-2, the V gene TRBV7-8; no reliable D call. There are 13 residues in the CDR3. Germline V gene sequence: CDR1 SGHVS, CDR2 FQNEAQ. V shed 4 bases and J shed 0 bases, with 3 bases lying between them. The CDR3 DNA follows: TGTGCCAGCAGCTACCCGAACACCGGGGAGCTGTTTTTT. Residues: CASSYPNTGELFF. The full variable domain, in which reference TRBV7-8 and TRBJ2-2 provide the parts outside the CDR3, is GAGVSQSPRYKVAKRGQDVALRCDPISGHVSLFWYQQALGQGPEFLTYFQNEAQLDKSGLPSDRFFAERPEGSVSTLKIQRTQQEDSAVYLCASSYPNTGELFFGEGSRLTVL.

This rearrangement joins TRBV6-1 to TRBJ1-6, with D unclear. Trimming removed 6 bases at V and 0 bases at J, with 12 bases between. Germline lookup yields CDR1 MNHNS and CDR2 SASEGT. The length of the CDR3 is 16 residues. The CDR3 DNA reads as TGTGCCAGCAGACCCCCTATAAGCTCCTATAATTCACCCCTCCACTTT. It codes for CASRPPISSYNSPLHF.

This clonotype was found many times. V gene TRBV10-1 combines with J gene TRBJ1-1; no clear D gene. The CDR3 contains 13 residues. Trimming took off 5 bases at V and 1 base at J, with 8 bases between the two ends. CDR1 is WNHNN and CDR2 is SYGVQD in the germline V gene (reference sequence). Here the CDR3 reads CASSMDGNTEAFF. The CDR3 DNA reads as TGCGCCAGCAGTATGGACGGGAACACTGAAGCTTTCTTT.

This clonotype has at least ten counts. This chain joins TRBV3-1 and TRBJ2-1; 7 nucleotides align to TRBD2. The CDR3 has 16 amino acids. Unmatched junction bases numbered 9, after V lost 3 bases and J lost 4 bases. Germline V gene sequence: CDR1 LGHDT, CDR2 YNNKEL (reference sequence). The CDR3 protein is CASSQEAGPLYNEQFF. The CDR3 DNA reads TGTGCCAGCAGCCAGGAAGCGGGACCCCTTTACAATGAGCAGTTCTTC.

This clonotype came up many times. This chain joins TRBV2 and TRBJ2-5; D not certain. With 4 bases removed from V and 6 bases from J, the gap between germline ends came to 6 bases. Germline lookup yields CDR1 SNHLY and CDR2 FYNNEI. This CDR3 spans 11 amino acids. The CDR3: CASSVEQTQYF. The CDR3 coding sequence is TGTGCCAGCAGTGTTGAACAGACCCAGTACTTC.

With respect to this clonotype: This may be a read error, as it is one base from a much larger clone. The rearrangement uses TRBV3-1 and TRBJ2-5; 7 bases align to TRBD2. The CDR3 covers 16 residues. Germline V gene lookup returns CDR1 LGHDT and CDR2 YNNKEL (reference sequence). V gave up 0 bases and J gave up 5 bases; unmatched junction bases: 9. CDR3 DNA: TGTGCCAGCAGCCAAGATTCCCCAGCGGGACGGGAGACCCAGTACTTC. Translating gives CASSQDSPAGRETQYF.

This clonotype showed up many times. The chain recombines TRBV15 with TRBJ1-1; D unresolved. This CDR3 has 14 residues. The germline V gene has CDR1 LNHNV and CDR2 YYDKDF (reference sequence). V lost 0 bases and J lost 1, with 6 bases in between. CDR3 sequence (DNA): TGTGCCACCAGCAGAGATAAGGAGAACACTGAAGCTTTCTTT. Its protein product is CATSRDKENTEAFF.